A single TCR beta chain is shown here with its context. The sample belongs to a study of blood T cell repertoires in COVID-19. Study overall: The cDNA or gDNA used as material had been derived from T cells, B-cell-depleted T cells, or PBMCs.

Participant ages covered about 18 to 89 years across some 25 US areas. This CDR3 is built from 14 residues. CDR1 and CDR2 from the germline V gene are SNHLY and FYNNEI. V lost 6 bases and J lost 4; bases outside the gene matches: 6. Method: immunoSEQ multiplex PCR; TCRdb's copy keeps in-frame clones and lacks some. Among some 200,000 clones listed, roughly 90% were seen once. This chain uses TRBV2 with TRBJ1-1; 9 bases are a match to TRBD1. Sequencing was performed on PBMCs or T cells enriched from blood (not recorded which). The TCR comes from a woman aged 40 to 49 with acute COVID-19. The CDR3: CASRDRGGSTEAFF. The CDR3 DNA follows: TGTGCCAGCAGGGACAGGGGAGGATCCACTGAAGCTTTCTTT.